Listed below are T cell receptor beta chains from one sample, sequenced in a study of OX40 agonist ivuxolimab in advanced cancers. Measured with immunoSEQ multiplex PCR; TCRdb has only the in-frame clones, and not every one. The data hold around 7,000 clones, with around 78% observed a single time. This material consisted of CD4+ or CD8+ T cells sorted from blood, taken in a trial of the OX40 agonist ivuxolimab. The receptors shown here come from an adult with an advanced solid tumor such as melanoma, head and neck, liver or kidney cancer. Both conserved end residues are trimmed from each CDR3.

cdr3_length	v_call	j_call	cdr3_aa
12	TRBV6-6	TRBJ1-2	ASSPWDRDNGYT
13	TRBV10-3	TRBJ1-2	ASGEGQGFLDGYT
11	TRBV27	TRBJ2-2	ASNSGGPGELF
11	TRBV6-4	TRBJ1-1	ASSEWGDTEAF
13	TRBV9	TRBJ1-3	ASSVESSSGNTIY
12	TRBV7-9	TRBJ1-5	ASSFGDTNQPQH
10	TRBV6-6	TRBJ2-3	ASNPPGFTQY
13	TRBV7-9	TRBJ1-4	ASSLRDRGNEKLF
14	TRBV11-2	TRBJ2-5	ASSPELGHIQETQY
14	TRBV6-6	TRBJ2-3	ASSYSKGGVTDTQY
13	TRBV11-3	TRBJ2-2	ASSPRRGNTGELF
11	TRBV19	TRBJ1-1	ATQGFLRTEAF
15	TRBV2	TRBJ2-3	ASTGLLLAPSTDTQY
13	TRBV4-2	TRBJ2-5	ASSQDFGGWETQY
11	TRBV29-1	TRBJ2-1	SVQYSAYNEQF
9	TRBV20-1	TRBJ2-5	SAIWSETQY
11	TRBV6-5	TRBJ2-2	ASSYNGAGELF
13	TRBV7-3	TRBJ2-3	ASSSTSGETDTQY
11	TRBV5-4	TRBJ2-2	ASSLVGAGELF
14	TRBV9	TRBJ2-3	ASSLPIAGDTDTQY
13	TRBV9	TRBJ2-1	ASSVGTSGYNEQF
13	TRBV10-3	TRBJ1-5	AISEEQGSNQPQH
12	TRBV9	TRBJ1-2	ASSGSQGPHGYT
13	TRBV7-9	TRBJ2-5	ASSLWDRGGETQY
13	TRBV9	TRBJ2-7	ASSGSGDPSYEQY
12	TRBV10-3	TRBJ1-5	AISESGVNQPQH
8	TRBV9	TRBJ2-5	ASSGETQY
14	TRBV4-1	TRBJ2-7	ASSPQERGGFYEQY
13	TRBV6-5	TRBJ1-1	ASSLETAQNTEAF
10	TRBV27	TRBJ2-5	ASSSYGETQY
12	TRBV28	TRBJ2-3	ASSFLAGTDTQY
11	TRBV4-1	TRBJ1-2	ASSQESHYGYT
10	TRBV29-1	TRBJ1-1	SVAKQGTEAF
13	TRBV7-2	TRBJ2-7	ASSPGTSGGGEQY
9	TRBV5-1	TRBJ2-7	ASSALYEQY
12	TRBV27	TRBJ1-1	ASSQGQHGTEAF
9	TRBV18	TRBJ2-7	ASSPTYEQY
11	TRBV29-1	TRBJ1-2	SARDREYYGYT
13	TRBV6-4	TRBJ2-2	ASSEGAGLAGELF
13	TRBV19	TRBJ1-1	ASSIVGELNTEAF
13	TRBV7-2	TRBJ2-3	ASSPLSSTTDTQY
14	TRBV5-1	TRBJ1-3	ASSSSGTAAGNTIY
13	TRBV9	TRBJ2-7	ASSSGTSGSYEQY
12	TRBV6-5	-	ASSYSTSSYEQY
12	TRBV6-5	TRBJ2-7	ASSYSRQGYEQY
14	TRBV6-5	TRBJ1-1	ASSYPGREGGTEAF
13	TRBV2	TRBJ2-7	ASSDDRGKSYEQY
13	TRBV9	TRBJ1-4	ASSASTGHNEKLF
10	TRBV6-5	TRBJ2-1	ASSYGNNEQF
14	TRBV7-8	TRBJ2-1	ASSPGVGGTYNEQF
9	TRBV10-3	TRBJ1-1	AISEGPEAF
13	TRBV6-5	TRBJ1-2	ASSSGQGAIYGYT
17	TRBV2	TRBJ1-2	ASRRTEAPEARFTYGYT
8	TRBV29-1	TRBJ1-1	SVRVPEAF
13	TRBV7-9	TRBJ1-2	ASSFGQEGVGGYT
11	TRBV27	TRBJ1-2	ASSIHSRYGYT
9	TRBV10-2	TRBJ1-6	ASSEDRSLH
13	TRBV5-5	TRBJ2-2	ASSAPDRATGELF
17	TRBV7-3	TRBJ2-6	ASSGTSGLLGSGANVLT
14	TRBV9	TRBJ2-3	ASSGSGGAGADTQY